This is a list of T cell receptor beta chains from one sample in a study of cytomegalovirus exposure and HLA in healthy donors. Data came from immunoSEQ multiplex PCR; TCRdb stores just in-frame clones and leaves some out. The repertoire table contains about 62,000 clones. The sequenced sample consisted of PBMCs. Receptors were obtained from a man aged 25-40 years in good health and CMV-seropositive. The CDR3 runs from the conserved cysteine through the conserved F or W. Fields, in order: V gene, D gene, J gene, CDR3 DNA, CDR3 protein. A D gene is named only where the DNA matches it firmly.

V gene: TRBV30; D gene: .; J gene: TRBJ2-1; CDR3 DNA: TGTGCCTGGACCGACGGGGGTGAGCAGTTCTTC; CDR3 protein: CAWTDGGEQFF
V gene: TRBV30; D gene: TRBD1; J gene: TRBJ1-2; CDR3 DNA: TGTGCCTGGAGTCTTACCGGGACAGGGGATAACTATGGCTACACCTTC; CDR3 protein: CAWSLTGTGDNYGYTF
V gene: TRBV13; D gene: TRBD1; J gene: TRBJ1-1; CDR3 DNA: TGTGCCAGCAGCTCTTCCAGACAGGGGAACACTGAAGCTTTCTTT; CDR3 protein: CASSSSRQGNTEAFF
V gene: TRBV19; D gene: .; J gene: TRBJ1-4; CDR3 DNA: TGTGCCAGTAGTACGTTCGGGGAACCTAATGAAAAACTGTTTTTT; CDR3 protein: CASSTFGEPNEKLFF
V gene: TRBV20-1; D gene: .; J gene: TRBJ2-5; CDR3 DNA: TGCAGTGCTAGACAGGCGGAGGCCCAGTACTTC; CDR3 protein: CSARQAEAQYF
V gene: TRBV30; D gene: TRBD1; J gene: TRBJ1-6; CDR3 DNA: TGTGCCTGGGCCTCCGGGACAGGGTACTCACCCCTCCACTTT; CDR3 protein: CAWASGTGYSPLHF
V gene: TRBV19; D gene: .; J gene: TRBJ2-3; CDR3 DNA: TGTGCCAGTAGTGGTCAGGTAACAGATACGCAGTATTTT; CDR3 protein: CASSGQVTDTQYF
V gene: TRBV6-1; D gene: .; J gene: TRBJ1-2; CDR3 DNA: TGTGCCAGCAAAACAGGGAGTGGCCCTGCCTATGGCTACACCTTC; CDR3 protein: CASKTGSGPAYGYTF
V gene: TRBV5-1; D gene: .; J gene: TRBJ1-1; CDR3 DNA: TGCGCCAGCAGCCTCTATCCGAACACTGAAGCTTTCTTT; CDR3 protein: CASSLYPNTEAFF
V gene: TRBV6-5; D gene: TRBD1; J gene: TRBJ2-2; CDR3 DNA: TGTGCCAGCAGTCCACGACAGGGATTGACCGGGGAGCTGTTTTTT; CDR3 protein: CASSPRQGLTGELFF
V gene: TRBV7-9; D gene: TRBD1; J gene: TRBJ2-5; CDR3 DNA: TGTGCCAGCAGCTTTTATGGGACAGGTGGCGAGACCCAGTACTTC; CDR3 protein: CASSFYGTGGETQYF
V gene: TRBV5-1; D gene: .; J gene: TRBJ2-7; CDR3 DNA: TGCGCCAGCAGCTTGGGGGGCCCCCCCCAGGGTTACGAGCAGTACTTC; CDR3 protein: CASSLGGPPQGYEQYF
V gene: TRBV5-4; D gene: .; J gene: TRBJ1-2; CDR3 DNA: TGTGCCAGCAGCCACAGCTTCGACAGTTCGCTGGATGGCTACACCTTC; CDR3 protein: CASSHSFDSSLDGYTF
V gene: TRBV27; D gene: .; J gene: TRBJ2-7; CDR3 DNA: TGTGCCAGCAGTTTATCGCTGGCCGACTACGAGCAGTACTTC; CDR3 protein: CASSLSLADYEQYF
V gene: TRBV7-2; D gene: TRBD1; J gene: TRBJ2-1; CDR3 DNA: TGTGCCAGCAGCTTAGCTCGGGGACAGGGTGGCAATGAGCAGTTCTTC; CDR3 protein: CASSLARGQGGNEQFF
V gene: TRBV7-2; D gene: TRBD2; J gene: TRBJ2-5; CDR3 DNA: TGTGCCAGCAGCTTAGGTTTTGGCGGGGGGGTGCAAGAGACCCAGTACTTC; CDR3 protein: CASSLGFGGGVQETQYF
V gene: TRBV29-1; D gene: TRBD2; J gene: TRBJ2-2; CDR3 DNA: TGCAGCGTTACTAGCGGGAGAGACACCGGGGAGCTGTTTTTT; CDR3 protein: CSVTSGRDTGELFF
V gene: TRBV5-4; D gene: TRBD1; J gene: TRBJ1-1; CDR3 DNA: TGTGCCAGCAGCTCAGGACAGGGGGAGGACACTGAAGCTTTCTTT; CDR3 protein: CASSSGQGEDTEAFF
V gene: TRBV4-1; D gene: TRBD1; J gene: TRBJ1-1; CDR3 DNA: TGCGCCAGCAGCCAGAGAATGGGACAGGGCACTGAAGCTTTCTTT; CDR3 protein: CASSQRMGQGTEAFF
V gene: TRBV5-4; D gene: TRBD2; J gene: TRBJ2-7; CDR3 DNA: TGTGCCAGCAGCTTGGAGGCTAGCGGGTCACCCTACGAGCAGTACTTC; CDR3 protein: CASSLEASGSPYEQYF
V gene: TRBV4-1; D gene: TRBD1; J gene: TRBJ2-1; CDR3 DNA: TGCGCCAGCAGCTCCCGACAGGGTGAGCAGTTCTTC; CDR3 protein: CASSSRQGEQFF
V gene: TRBV4-2; D gene: TRBD2; J gene: TRBJ2-1; CDR3 DNA: TGTGCCAGCAGCCAAGATGGGGGGGACTCCTACAATGAGCAGTTCTTC; CDR3 protein: CASSQDGGDSYNEQFF